The TCR beta chain under discussion was sequenced for a study of T cell changes during pregnancy in multiple sclerosis. This clone was detected a few times. The CDR3 has 13 amino acids. The germline V gene encodes CDR1 SQVTM and CDR2 ANQGSEA. V was pared by 2 bases and J by 2 bases, with 9 bases between. The method was immunoSEQ multiplex PCR; TCRdb's version includes in-frame clones alone and lacks a portion of them. The repertoire includes tens of thousands of clones, more than 85% of them detected once, and about 2% sits in the top ten. This receptor was obtained from a female donor in good health, enrolled as a control in a pregnancy study. This chain links TRBV29-1 with TRBJ1-1; weak D call: TRBD1 (5 bases). Sequences were derived from CD4+ T cells from peripheral blood mononuclear cells, sampled after pregnancy. CDR3 in amino acids: CSVESQGNTEAFF. The CDR3, as DNA: TGCAGCGTTGAAAGTCAGGGTAACACTGAAGCTTTCTTT.